Listed here are 25 T cell receptor beta chains from one sample, sequenced in a study of shared clonotypes between healthy human individuals. Naive CD8 cells lacked CD45RO, underwent positive selection for CCR7 and left out terminally differentiated effector memory CD45RA+ cells. Measured with immunoSEQ multiplex PCR; TCRdb has only the in-frame clones, and not every one. In the table there are 2 million or so clones, about 95% of which are singletons. Material: naive CD8+ T cells sorted from blood. These receptors were taken from a man aged 18 to 35 in good health.

As concerns this clone: Other DNA sequences in the sample encode the same CDR3. The chain links TRBV4-3 to TRBJ2-2, with D unresolved. The CDR3 is 12 residues long. V gave up 0 bases and J gave up 7 bases, with 3 bases separating them. The germline V gene encodes CDR1 LGHNA and CDR2 YSLEER. CDR3 in amino acids: CASSQENGELFF. DNA for the CDR3: TGCGCCAGCAGCCAAGAGAACGGGGAGCTGTTTTTT.

The V call is TRBV19, the J call TRBJ2-1, with a weak D call TRBD1 (6 bases). This CDR3 has 13 residues. Germline V gene lookup returns CDR1 LNHDA and CDR2 SQIVND (reference sequence). V lost 1 base and J lost 9, with 10 bases in between. This chain's CDR3 is CASSIAADSEQFF. CDR3 nucleotides: TGTGCCAGTAGTATAGCGGCGGACAGTGAGCAGTTCTTC.

This clone appeared a single time. The chain combines TRBV29-1 with TRBJ2-7; 7 bases are shared with TRBD2. J was trimmed by 2 bases and V by 7 bases; bases with no gene match: 5. The CDR3 extends over 12 amino acids. CDR1 is SQVTM and CDR2 is ANQGSEA in the germline V gene. Here the CDR3 DNA reads TGCAGCGCTACGGGGGGACCCTACGAGCAGTACTTC. Protein product: CSATGGPYEQYF.

This clone was recorded once. The chain combines TRBV13 with TRBJ2-2, with D uncertain. The V end was cut by 0 bases, the J end by 7 bases, with 3 bases between. The germline V gene has CDR1 PRHDT and CDR2 FYEKMQ (reference sequence). CDR3 length equals 12 residues. Here the CDR3 reads CASSLGLGELFF. The CDR3 DNA sequence: TGTGCCAGCAGCTTAGGCCTCGGGGAGCTGTTTTTT.

V is TRBV7-8 and J is TRBJ2-1; D tentatively fits TRBD1 or TRBD2 (5 bases each). Germline V lookup: CDR1 SGHVS, CDR2 FQNEAQ. Trimming left V 5 bases short and J 15 bases short, with 20 bases between. The CDR3 extends over 13 amino acids. The CDR3 protein is CASSPEGSDLGFF. DNA of the CDR3: TGTGCCAGCAGCCCCGAGGGGTCTGACCTCGGGTTCTTC. Full variable domain (missing parts from reference TRBV7-8 and TRBJ2-1): GAGVSQSPRYKVAKRGQDVALRCDPISGHVSLFWYQQALGQGPEFLTYFQNEAQLDKSGLPSDRFFAERPEGSVSTLKIQRTQQEDSAVYLCASSPEGSDLGFFGPGTRLTVL.

The chain uses TRBV6-6 and TRBJ1-4; 7 bases fit TRBD1. The length of the CDR3 is 14 residues. Per germline, CDR1 MNHNY and CDR2 SVGAGI (reference sequence). V was clipped by 4 bases and J by 8 bases; unmatched bases: 7. The CDR3 DNA reads TGTGCCAGCAGTTTACAGGGGCAATGGGAAAAACTGTTTTTT. It codes for CASSLQGQWEKLFF.

The J gene is TRBJ1-1, the V gene TRBV19, with 8 bases identical to TRBD1. The V and J ends lost 7 bases and 5 bases, in that order; junction bases with no gene match: 9. The CDR3 extends over 14 amino acids. CDR1 and CDR2 from the germline V gene are LNHDA and SQIVND (reference sequence). CDR3: CASIPDREGTEAFF. The CDR3 DNA reads TGTGCCAGTATTCCGGACAGGGAAGGGACTGAAGCTTTCTTT.

The chain is built from TRBV5-6 and TRBJ1-1; TRBD1 agrees at 7 bases. This CDR3 comprises 13 residues. V shed 4 bases, J shed 5 bases, and the junction held 5 bases outside the gene matches. Germline values: CDR1 SGHDT, CDR2 YYEEEE. The CDR3 DNA follows: TGTGCCAGCAGCCTGACAGGGTGGACTGAAGCTTTCTTT. This codes for CASSLTGWTEAFF.

The V call is TRBV5-1, the J call TRBJ2-1, with TRBD2 identical over 13 bases. Looked up from germline, CDR1 is SGHRS and CDR2 is YFSETQ. V was pared by 5 bases and J by 2 bases, with 4 bases of the junction left unmatched. The CDR3 has 16 amino acids. The CDR3 sequence is CASREGLAGTYNEQFF. The DNA of the CDR3 is TGCGCCAGCAGGGAGGGACTAGCGGGAACCTACAATGAGCAGTTCTTC.

The genes are TRBV13 and TRBJ1-2; weak D call: TRBD1 (6 bases). V shed 5 bases and J shed 0 bases, with 13 bases lying between them. Germline V gene lookup returns CDR1 PRHDT and CDR2 FYEKMQ (reference sequence). The CDR3 contains 15 residues. The CDR3 coding sequence is TGTGCCAGCAGCCCGGGACACCAACCTAACTATGGCTACACCTTC. It yields the protein CASSPGHQPNYGYTF.

The chain employs TRBV19 and TRBJ1-1; D perhaps matches TRBD1 (6 bases). Germline lookup yields CDR1 LNHDA and CDR2 SQIVND (reference sequence). There are 13 residues in the CDR3. Trimming took 5 bases from V and 6 from J, leaving 13 bases between them. CDR3 sequence: CASSYRARAEAFF. The CDR3 DNA sequence: TGTGCCAGTAGTTACAGGGCCCGGGCTGAAGCTTTCTTT.

The chain joins TRBV15 to TRBJ2-4; 9 bases match TRBD1. Germline-derived CDR1 and CDR2 are LNHNV and YYDKDF (reference sequence). The CDR3 length is 16 residues. V lost 5 bases to trimming and J lost 6 bases; unmatched junction nucleotides: 11. The CDR3 sequence: CATSGQGSWDVNIQYF. CDR3 sequence (DNA): TGTGCCACCAGCGGACAGGGGTCGTGGGACGTAAACATTCAGTACTTC.

The chain combines TRBV7-9 with TRBJ2-5; no clear D. V was shortened by 0 bases and J by 0 bases, with 8 bases between the two germline ends. CDR3 size: 15 residues. The germline V gene encodes CDR1 SEHNR and CDR2 FQNEAQ (reference sequence). As DNA, the CDR3 is TGTGCCAGCAGCTTAGCCAGGAGAAACCAAGAGACCCAGTACTTC. It codes for CASSLARRNQETQYF.

The rearrangement uses TRBV13 and TRBJ1-6; no reliable D call. The germline V gene encodes CDR1 PRHDT and CDR2 FYEKMQ (reference sequence). The CDR3 is made up of 17 amino acids. Trimming cost V 0 bases and J 0 bases, with 9 bases left between them. CDR3 coding DNA: TGTGCCAGCAGCTTAGGAGGGCCTAGCTCCTATAATTCACCCCTCCACTTT. Amino acids: CASSLGGPSSYNSPLHF.

This rearrangement joins TRBV5-1 to TRBJ2-3, with 10 nucleotides matching TRBD2. CDR1 and CDR2 from the germline V gene are SGHRS and YFSETQ. This CDR3 has 17 residues. The junction had 11 bases not matched to a gene; V was cut back by 3 bases and J by 4 bases. In DNA, the CDR3 is TGCGCCAGCAGCTCGTTGAGCGGGGGGGCCGAGGCAGATACGCAGTATTTT. Translation: CASSSLSGGAEADTQYF.

This clone was recorded once. The V and J genes are TRBV19 and TRBJ2-1; D uncertain. Germline V lookup: CDR1 LNHDA, CDR2 SQIVND (reference sequence). This CDR3 spans 12 amino acids. Trimming removed 6 bases from V and 8 bases from J, with 11 bases in between. The CDR3: CASSSGRYEQFF. In DNA form, the CDR3 reads TGTGCCAGTAGCTCCGGACGGTATGAGCAGTTCTTC.

This chain links TRBV7-8 with TRBJ1-2; D is perhaps TRBD1 (5 bases). Between the trimmed V and J ends, which lost 0 bases and 0 bases, there was a span of 11 bases. The CDR3 has 16 residues. From germline, CDR1 is SGHVS and CDR2 FQNEAQ. CDR3 nucleotide sequence: TGTGCCAGCAGCTTAGCAGAGACAGCATCTAACTATGGCTACACCTTC. Translating gives CASSLAETASNYGYTF.

The V and J genes are TRBV7-9 and TRBJ2-3, with D perhaps matching TRBD1 (6 bases). This CDR3 is 13 amino acids long. Germline V CDR1 and CDR2: SEHNR, FQNEAQ (reference sequence). Trimming pared 3 bases from V and 4 bases from J, leaving 8 bases between. CDR3 coding DNA: TGTGCCAGCAGCTTTGAGGGGGCAGATACGCAGTATTTT. Protein product: CASSFEGADTQYF.

The chain carries TRBV5-6 and TRBJ2-7, with D uncertain. Germline V gives CDR1 SGHDT, CDR2 YYEEEE. V was trimmed by 4 bases and J by 5 bases, leaving 7 bases between them. This CDR3 spans 11 amino acids. In DNA, the CDR3 is TGTGCCAGCAGCACATCCCACGAGCAGTACTTC. Amino acids: CASSTSHEQYF. The full variable domain, its missing parts supplied by reference TRBV5-6 and TRBJ2-7, is DAGVTQSPTHLIKTRGQQVTLRCSPKSGHDTVSWYQQALGQGPQFIFQYYEEEERQRGNFPDRFSGHQFPNYSSELNVNALLLGDSALYLCASSTSHEQYFGPGTRLTVT.

The genes are TRBV6-5 and TRBJ1-1, with D tentatively TRBD1 (6 bases). CDR1 and CDR2 (germline): MNHEY, SVGAGI. This CDR3 spans 16 amino acids. The V end lost 0 bases, the J end lost 6 bases, and 17 bases lay between the germline ends. The CDR3 bases are TGTGCCAGCAGTTACTCAGCTGGACAGTTTGTCTCTGAAGCTTTCTTT. Translated: CASSYSAGQFVSEAFF.

The chain joins TRBV9 to TRBJ2-3; TRBD2 matches 7 bases. The V segment lost 0 bases and the J segment 3 bases; nucleotides outside the gene matches: 4. CDR3 length: 15 amino acids. Germline CDR1 and CDR2: SGDLS and YYNGEE. The CDR3 sequence is CASSVVSSGTDTQYF. The CDR3 bases are TGTGCCAGCAGCGTAGTGTCTAGCGGAACAGATACGCAGTATTTT.

This chain joins TRBV5-8 and TRBJ2-2; D gene uncertain. With 2 bases removed from V and 2 bases from J, the gap between germline ends came to 10 bases. Germline-derived CDR1 and CDR2 are SGHTS and YDEGEE. This CDR3 comprises 15 residues. This chain's CDR3 is CASSFPRSNTGELFF. CDR3 nucleotide sequence: TGTGCCAGCAGCTTCCCCAGGAGTAACACCGGGGAGCTGTTTTTT.

The chain is built from TRBV10-2 and TRBJ2-1; D remains ambiguous. This CDR3 contains 13 residues. V was cut by 2 bases and J by 3 bases, with 5 bases left in between. The germline CDR1 and CDR2 sequences are WSHSY and SAAADI. CDR3 loop: CASSEEIYNEQFF. CDR3 coding DNA: TGCGCCAGCAGTGAGGAGATCTACAATGAGCAGTTCTTC.

This clone is a singleton in its sample. J is TRBJ2-1 and V is TRBV27; possibly TRBD1 for D (5 bases). V was clipped by 3 bases and J by 8 bases, with 11 bases between them. This CDR3 contains 13 residues. CDR1 and CDR2 from the germline V gene are MNHEY and SMNVEV (reference sequence). The CDR3 region has the DNA TGTGCCAGCAGTTTTCAGGGATCGCATGAGCAGTTCTTC. Translation: CASSFQGSHEQFF.

The V call is TRBV28, the J call TRBJ2-7; D gene uncertain. The V gene's germline CDR1 is MDHEN and CDR2 SYDVKM. The CDR3 has 12 residues. Deletions cut 10 bases from V and 3 bases from J, with 13 bases between. The CDR3 region has the DNA TGTGCCACTTTGACCTCGGGCTACGAGCAGTACTTC. This encodes CATLTSGYEQYF.